This entry describes one T cell receptor beta chain. What it binds is not known. This sample was taken from a study of T cell repertoires in ileal Crohn's disease. Study overall: About half of patients got postoperative therapy: under twelve thiopurines, fewer than 20 anti-TNF. Regarding the study as a whole: Endoscopic recurrence occurred in every patient whose clonality exceeded 26.8%. Sorted CD8 T cells held more high-frequency clones than CD4. Clonal expansions were more frequent in active smokers than non-smokers at surgery.

Germline-derived CDR1 and CDR2 are LGHNA and YSLEER. V gave up 1 base and J gave up 4 bases, with 19 bases separating them. The CDR3 contains 17 residues. This table comes from immunoSEQ multiplex PCR, and its TCRdb copy is limited to in-frame clones, with some not included. The repertoire holds approximately 17,000 clones, with less than 85% as singletons. The V gene is TRBV4-3, the J gene TRBJ1-2, with D unclear. This clonotype was obtained from an adult with Crohn's disease. The sample taken for sequencing was ileal tissue. CDR3 protein: CASSQGPRGSIPYGYTF. CDR3 DNA sequence: TGCGCCAGCAGCCAAGGCCCCCGGGGATCCATCCCCTATGGCTACACCTTC.